A single sample is the source of the 15 T cell receptor beta chains below, sequenced in a study of T cells in Graves' hyperthyroidism and ophthalmopathy. Regions amplified from RNA transcripts were the TCR beta CDR3 regions. The TCR CDR3 was amplified in a first-round RT-PCR using the HTBI primer set. TCRdb fed the multiplex PCR reads into MiXCR, producing one record per CDR3 protein. Counted here are 480,000 or so distinct CDR3 sequences, 40% to 55% occurring once; the ten biggest clones make up roughly 45%. The sequenced sample consisted of peripheral blood or thyroid tissue (not recorded which). Every receptor here comes from an adult woman with Graves' disease, either hyperthyroidism or ophthalmopathy (not recorded which).

This clonotype was picked up many times. The chain is built from TRBV7-9 and TRBJ1-2; the D is unclear. Trimming pared 2 bases from V and 8 bases from J, leaving 18 bases between. Germline lookup yields CDR1 SEHNR and CDR2 FQNEAQ (reference sequence). CDR3 length: 15 amino acids. Written as DNA, the CDR3 is TGTGCCAGCAGCTTACGGAGCCCAGGACGTTGGGGCTACACCTTC. This codes for CASSLRSPGRWGYTF.

This clonotype has just one count. The J gene is TRBJ2-5, the V gene TRBV7-9; the D is unclear. Matching the DNA end better, TRBJ2-7 makes the J call doubtful. There are 13 residues in the CDR3. CDR1 is SEHNR and CDR2 is FQNEAQ in the germline V gene (reference sequence). CDR3 bases: TGTGCCAGCAGCTTAGCGTCAGAAAGCGAGCAGTACTTC. Protein sequence: CASSLASESEQYF.

This clonotype was observed a handful of times. The chain has TRBV10-3 and TRBJ2-7; a possible D gene is TRBD1 (6 bases). This CDR3 has 12 residues. In germline, CDR1 is ENHRY, CDR2 SYGVKD. With 4 bases removed from V and 4 bases from J, the gap between germline ends came to 8 bases. The CDR3 DNA reads as TGTGCCATCAGTGGCAGGGGATACGAGCAGTACTTC. Translating gives CAISGRGYEQYF.

At least ten counts were recorded for this clonotype. The chain links TRBV6-1 to TRBJ2-5, with D maybe TRBD2 (5 bases). Deletions cut 7 bases from V and 5 bases from J, with 20 bases between. The CDR3 is 15 amino acids. The germline gives CDR1 MNHNS, CDR2 SASEGT. CDR3 nucleotides: TGTGCCAGCATCATCCGAAGCCGGGGATCGGAGACCCAGTACTTC. Translation: CASIIRSRGSETQYF.

The J gene is TRBJ1-1, the V gene TRBV20-1, with 9 bases matching TRBD1. Germline V gives CDR1 DFQATT, CDR2 SNEGSKA (reference sequence). Unmatched junction bases numbered 14, after V lost 6 bases and J lost 6 bases. This CDR3 has 15 amino acids. The CDR3: CSARTGEKSVAEAFF. The CDR3 nucleotides read TGCAGTGCCAGGACAGGGGAGAAATCCGTCGCTGAAGCTTTCTTT.

This sequence joins TRBV10-2 and TRBJ2-7, with TRBD1 matching 7 bases. Germline trimming cut 10 bases from V and 3 bases from J; bases unmatched to any gene: 6. Germline CDR1 WSHSY, CDR2 SAAADI. The CDR3 is 12 residues long. The DNA of the CDR3 is TGCGCCACCACACAGGGGATCTACGAGCAGTACTTC. This sequence encodes CATTQGIYEQYF.

The chain employs TRBV11-3 and TRBJ2-5; 7 nucleotides align to TRBD1. V trimming: 1 base; J trimming: 3 bases; junction bases outside the gene matches: 5. This CDR3 spans 15 amino acids. Per the germline V gene, CDR1 is SGHNT and CDR2 is YENEEA. DNA for the CDR3: TGTGCCAGCAGCTTAGTAAGGGGGACAGAAGAGACCCAGTACTTC. Encoded protein: CASSLVRGTEETQYF.

This clonotype was seen more than once but under ten times. The J gene is TRBJ2-2, the V gene TRBV9, with 11 positions matching TRBD1. V shed 4 bases and J 1 base; nucleotides not matched to a gene: 3. The CDR3 has 16 amino acids. Per germline, CDR1 SGDLS and CDR2 YYNGEE. The CDR3 sequence is CASSPGQGGNTGELFF. The CDR3 coding sequence is TGTGCCAGCAGCCCGGGACAGGGGGGGAACACCGGGGAGCTGTTTTTT. Looking up the rest from reference TRBV9 and TRBJ2-2 gives the full variable domain: DSGVTQTPKHLITATGQRVTLRCSPRSGDLSVYWYQQSLDQGLQFLIQYYNGEERAKGNILERFSAQQFPDLHSELNLSSLELGDSALYFCASSPGQGGNTGELFFGEGSRLTVL.

In this sample, this clonotype turned up a few times. V and J are TRBV27 and TRBJ1-6, with D possibly being TRBD1 (5 bases). V gave up 3 bases and J gave up 9 bases, with 12 bases separating them. There are 14 residues in the CDR3. Looked up from germline, CDR1 is MNHEY and CDR2 is SMNVEV (reference sequence). The CDR3 region has the DNA TGTGCCAGCAGTTTCTCACAGGCAGGTTCACCCCTCCACTTT. Its protein is CASSFSQAGSPLHF.

In this sample, this clonotype turned up many times. V gene TRBV6-5 combines with J gene TRBJ1-5; D gene ambiguous. This CDR3 comprises 15 residues. V lost 2 bases, J lost 3 bases, and 11 bases lay in between. Germline V gene sequence: CDR1 MNHEY, CDR2 SVGAGI. CDR3 amino acids: CASSYRKGINQPQHF. DNA of the CDR3: TGTGCCAGCAGTTACAGAAAGGGAATCAATCAGCCCCAGCATTTT.

This clonotype was picked up a small number of times. The chain combines TRBV2 with TRBJ1-3, with D unclear. Trimming shortened V by 2 bases and J by 4 bases, and 12 bases separated the two germline ends. The CDR3 has 15 amino acids. Germline V gene sequence: CDR1 SNHLY, CDR2 FYNNEI. The CDR3 spells CASSERQFAGNTIYF. CDR3 nucleotides: TGTGCCAGCAGTGAACGGCAGTTCGCGGGAAACACCATATATTTT. Full variable domain (rest looked up from reference TRBV2 and TRBJ1-3): EPEVTQTPSHQVTQMGQEVILRCVPISNHLYFYWYRQILGQKVEFLVSFYNNEISEKSEIFDDQFSVERPDGSNFTLKIRSTKLEDSAMYFCASSERQFAGNTIYFGEGSWLTVV.

In its sample, this clonotype was seen many times. CDR3 in amino acids: CSVAVDRDQPQHF. CDR3 sequence (DNA): TGCAGCGTTGCGGTCGACAGGGATCAGCCCCAGCATTTT. The chain employs TRBV29-1 and TRBJ1-5, with TRBD1 identical over 7 bases. V trimming: 4 bases; J trimming: 5 bases; junction bases outside the gene matches: 5. CDR3 length: 13 residues. Germline CDR1 SQVTM, CDR2 ANQGSEA.

V and J are TRBV9 and TRBJ1-6; 9 positions agree with TRBD1. V was clipped by 1 base and J by 10 bases; unmatched bases: 6. This CDR3 contains 15 residues. Germline V CDR1 and CDR2: SGDLS, YYNGEE. CDR3 sequence reads: CASSVSGTGRSPLHF. The CDR3 DNA follows: TGTGCCAGCAGCGTATCAGGGACAGGGAGATCACCCCTCCACTTT.

This clonotype was observed many times. This rearrangement joins TRBV2 to TRBJ1-1; possible D gene TRBD1, 5 bases. This CDR3 spans 13 amino acids. Germline V gene lookup returns CDR1 SNHLY and CDR2 FYNNEI. Trimming cost V 6 bases and J 2 bases, with 10 bases left between them. For the CDR3, the DNA is TGTGCCAGCAGACGGGACGCAAACACTGAAGCTTTCTTT. It specifies CASRRDANTEAFF. Based on the CDR3 plus reference TRBV2 and TRBJ1-1, the full variable domain is EPEVTQTPSHQVTQMGQEVILRCVPISNHLYFYWYRQILGQKVEFLVSFYNNEISEKSEIFDDQFSVERPDGSNFTLKIRSTKLEDSAMYFCASRRDANTEAFFGQGTRLTVV.

This clonotype was observed at least ten times. The chain uses TRBV2 and TRBJ1-2; no clear D gene. Germline V gene data show CDR1 as SNHLY and CDR2 as FYNNEI. The CDR3 runs 13 residues. V dropped 5 bases and J dropped 2 bases, with 9 bases sitting between them. CDR3 bases: TGTGCCAGCAGTCAGTCACCCAACTATGGCTACACCTTC. It encodes CASSQSPNYGYTF.